The sequence of this T cell receptor beta chain was determined in a study of spatial heterogeneity in lung cancer. Study-level results: Ubiquitous, expanded tumor-derived TCRs were more frequently observed in blood at resection than at follow-up.

This clonotype came up many times. The antigen is unknown. With 10 bases removed from V and 5 bases from J, the gap between germline ends came to 18 bases. Germline loops: CDR1 SGHTA, CDR2 FQGNSA. There are 13 residues in the CDR3. Single TCR cDNA molecules each had their own unique molecular identifier. TCRdb reanalysed the 5' RACE reads using MiXCR and keeps one entry per CDR3 protein. The table lists about 50,000 distinct CDR3 sequences, approximately 7.6% of them singletons. Time point of the sample: sample taken at primary tumor resection. From tumor, nontumor lung or frozen PBMC, whole RNA was taken unsorted for sequencing.

The sequenced sample was PBMCs, obtained at surgery. The chain is built from TRBV7-2 and TRBJ2-7, with D perhaps matching TRBD1 or TRBD2 (6 bases each). The sequence derives from a female donor with early-stage non-small cell lung cancer. The CDR3 loop is CATGRGGSDEQYF. The CDR3 nucleotides are TGTGCCACCGGGAGAGGGGGTAGCGACGAGCAGTACTTC.